This T cell receptor beta chain stems from a study of beta chain features in type 1 diabetes. About the study: Age and gender were similar between patients and healthy donors, as were cell yields.

The isolated RNA, all of it, was reverse transcribed, so expressed TCRB transcripts were what got sequenced. TCRdb's table, derived via immunoSEQ multiplex PCR, lists solely in-frame clones and lacks some. The data hold more than 300,000 clones, with 9.6% observed a single time. General study findings and limits: All four CD4+ subsets of Type 1 diabetes patients contained TCRB CDR3s that were moderately but significantly shorter.

Only a few counts were recorded for this clone. The antigen remains undetermined. This sample also contains other DNA sequences that code for the same CDR3. V gave up 3 bases and J gave up 0 bases, with 8 bases separating them. This CDR3 contains 15 residues. Germline assignment: CDR1 SGHVS and CDR2 FNYEAQ. The authors sorted CD4+ naive, central memory, regulatory and stem cell-like memory cells via CD45RO/CCR7/CD25/CD127/CD95/CD27. The chain recombines TRBV7-6 with TRBJ2-2, with a weak D call TRBD2 (5 bases). The material sequenced was central memory CD4+ T cells from blood. The sequence was obtained from a young man with type 1 diabetes. The CDR3, as DNA: TGTGCCAGCAGCTTGAGCGGAGCGAACACCGGGGAGCTGTTTTTT. Its translation: CASSLSGANTGELFF.